The 30 T cell receptor beta chains in this list originate from one sample, sequenced in a study of blood T cell repertoires in COVID-19. The table came from immunoSEQ multiplex PCR; TCRdb's copy has only in-frame clones and leaves some out. The sample lists 140,000 or so clones, approximately 88% occurring once. The specimen was peripheral blood. The origin of the receptors is a human donor in a cohort sampled during active COVID-19.

The chain couples TRBV10-2 to TRBJ1-2; 10 bases align to TRBD1. The length of the CDR3 is 18 residues. Germline values: CDR1 WSHSY, CDR2 SAAADI. J lost 3 bases, V lost 2 bases, and 12 bases had no gene match. CDR3 amino acids: CASSEPPTGGASYYGYTF. The CDR3 nucleotides are TGCGCCAGCAGTGAGCCTCCGACAGGGGGCGCCTCTTACTATGGCTACACCTTC.

The rearrangement links TRBV9 to TRBJ1-1; 10 nucleotides line up with TRBD1. This CDR3 region has 17 residues. The J segment lost 2 bases and the V segment lost 3 bases, leaving 10 bases of the junction unmatched. Germline CDR1 SGDLS, CDR2 YYNGEE. CDR3 in amino acids: CASSETTGGGRNTEAFF. CDR3 DNA sequence: TGTGCCAGCAGCGAAACGACAGGGGGCGGCAGAAACACTGAAGCTTTCTTT.

The chain carries TRBV5-1 and TRBJ1-1, with 9 bases aligning to TRBD1. The CDR3 contains 15 residues. V lost 0 bases and J lost 0; bases outside the gene matches: 0. The V gene's germline CDR1 is SGHRS and CDR2 YFSETQ. CDR3 nucleotides: TGCGCCAGCAGCTTGGGGACAGGGGTGAACACTGAAGCTTTCTTT. Translated: CASSLGTGVNTEAFF.

Only a few counts were recorded for this clone. This rearrangement joins TRBV4-1 to TRBJ2-2; 7 bases line up with TRBD2. CDR1 is MGHRA and CDR2 is YSYEKL in the germline V gene. This CDR3 is 14 amino acids long. With V trimmed by 5 bases and J by 5 bases, 5 bases remained unmatched. The CDR3 reads CASSRAGVTGELFF. Written as DNA, the CDR3 is TGCGCCAGCAGCAGGGCGGGGGTGACCGGGGAGCTGTTTTTT.

The chain couples TRBV27 to TRBJ1-2; TRBD1 agrees at 11 bases. Germline CDR1 reads MNHEY; CDR2 reads SMNVEV (reference sequence). This CDR3 has 14 amino acids. V trimming: 6 bases; J trimming: 5 bases; junction bases outside the gene matches: 5. CDR3 amino acids: CASRPGQGVYGYTF. The CDR3 nucleotides are TGTGCCAGCAGACCGGGACAGGGGGTTTATGGCTACACCTTC.

The chain couples TRBV6-1 to TRBJ1-1; the D is unclear. Trimming cost V 2 bases and J 8 bases, with 6 bases left between them. This CDR3 is built from 11 residues. Germline lookup yields CDR1 MNHNS and CDR2 SASEGT. Here the CDR3 reads CASSEWQEAFF. CDR3 DNA: TGTGCCAGCAGTGAATGGCAGGAAGCTTTCTTT.

In this sample, this clone turned up once. The genes are TRBV20-1 and TRBJ2-5; 9 nucleotides line up with TRBD2. Trimming took 3 bases from V and 4 from J; bases not matched to a gene: 6. CDR3 length equals 14 residues. In germline, CDR1 is DFQATT, CDR2 SNEGSKA (reference sequence). The CDR3 DNA reads as TGCAGTGCTAGTCAGCGGGGGGCCCTAGAGACCCAGTACTTC. The encoded protein is CSASQRGALETQYF.

V is TRBV5-6 and J is TRBJ2-7; 10 bases align to TRBD1. CDR3 length equals 16 residues. V dropped 4 bases and J dropped 3; count of bases not matched to a gene: 10. Germline V gives CDR1 SGHDT, CDR2 YYEEEE. CDR3 residues: CASSRGGTGVNYEQYV. The CDR3 bases are TGTGCCAGCAGCCGAGGCGGGACAGGGGTGAACTACGAGCAGTACGTC.

The CDR3: CASSFRGARDTQYF. The CDR3, as DNA: TGTGCCAGTAGTTTCAGGGGAGCTCGGGATACGCAGTATTTT. The rearrangement uses TRBV19 and TRBJ2-3; a weak D match, TRBD1 (6 bases). The CDR3 loop spans 14 amino acids. The ends were cut back, 5 bases at V and 6 bases at J, with 15 bases in the middle. Germline V CDR1 and CDR2: LNHDA, SQIVND (reference sequence).

The chain is built from TRBV5-4 and TRBJ2-1; TRBD1 aligns across 9 bases. Germline lookup yields CDR1 SGHNT and CDR2 YYREEE (reference sequence). The CDR3 loop spans 16 amino acids. J lost 6 bases, V lost 1 base, and 8 bases had no gene match. The CDR3 loop reads CASSLREGQGINEQFF. CDR3 nucleotide sequence: TGTGCCAGCAGCTTGAGGGAGGGACAGGGTATCAATGAGCAGTTCTTC.

The V call is TRBV20-1, the J call TRBJ2-3; D gene unclear. The germline gives CDR1 DFQATT, CDR2 SNEGSKA (reference sequence). The V end lost 7 bases, the J end lost 5 bases, and 10 bases lay between the germline ends. There are 11 residues in the CDR3. The CDR3 DNA sequence: TGCAGTGTGGTAGCTCTAGATACGCAGTATTTT. It yields the protein CSVVALDTQYF.

The V gene is TRBV18, the J gene TRBJ1-2; 7 nucleotides agree with TRBD1. V was clipped by 3 bases and J by 2 bases; unmatched bases: 6. Germline V gene lookup returns CDR1 KGHSH and CDR2 LQKENI. CDR3 length equals 15 residues. The CDR3 loop is CASSPAGTANYGYTF. The CDR3 bases are TGTGCCAGCTCACCCGCCGGGACAGCGAACTATGGCTACACCTTC.

The genes are TRBV19 and TRBJ1-1; possible D gene TRBD1, 5 bases. The V gene lost 1 base and the J gene lost 4 bases, with 13 bases spanning the gap. The CDR3 totals 15 residues. The germline V gene has CDR1 LNHDA and CDR2 SQIVND (reference sequence). In nucleotides, the CDR3 is TGTGCCAGTAGTATAGCACGGGGGGAGAGCACTGAAGCTTTCTTT. Protein product: CASSIARGESTEAFF.

The chain combines TRBV2 with TRBJ2-1; 8 nucleotides line up with TRBD2. Looked up from germline, CDR1 is SNHLY and CDR2 is FYNNEI. V dropped 4 bases and J dropped 4; count of bases not matched to a gene: 15. The CDR3 consists of 18 residues. The CDR3 bases are TGTGCCAGCAGTGTTGGGTCTCGGGAGGGCGGATTATACAATGAGCAGTTCTTC. It encodes CASSVGSREGGLYNEQFF.

The chain couples TRBV3-1 (or the pseudogene TRBV3-2) to TRBJ2-4, with a tentative D call TRBD2 (6 bases). CDR1 and CDR2 from the germline V gene are LGHDT and YNNKEL (reference sequence). CDR3 length: 12 residues. The V and J ends lost 3 bases and 7 bases respectively, with 7 bases between them. The CDR3 sequence: CASSHAGNIQYF. The DNA of the CDR3 is TGTGCCAGCAGCCATGCGGGGAACATTCAGTACTTC.

This clone has a handful of counts. The chain couples TRBV30 to TRBJ1-5; D possibly corresponds to TRBD1 (6 bases). CDR1 is GTSNPN, CDR2 SVGIG, per germline (reference sequence). V lost 4 bases and J 6 bases, leaving 22 bases between the germline ends. The CDR3 covers 16 residues. Written as DNA, the CDR3 is TGTGCCTGGACCCTAGGGGGGGCCCAAGGGGGTCAGCCCCAGCATTTT. It yields the protein CAWTLGGAQGGQPQHF. The full variable domain, in which reference TRBV30 and TRBJ1-5 provide the parts outside the CDR3, is SQTIHQWPATLVQPVGSPLSLECTVEGTSNPNLYWYRQAAGRGLQLLFYSVGIGQISSEVPQNLSASRPQDRQFILSSKKLLLSDSGFYLCAWTLGGAQGGQPQHFGDGTRLSIL.

The rearrangement joins TRBV29-1 to TRBJ2-5; 8 bases map to TRBD1. The germline gives CDR1 SQVTM, CDR2 ANQGSEA. The CDR3 is 17 residues long. Trimming took 0 bases from V and 4 from J; bases not matched to a gene: 13. In nucleotides, the CDR3 is TGCAGCGTTGAAGATAACCTCGATGCAGGGGGCGGAGAGACCCAGTACTTC. Its protein is CSVEDNLDAGGGETQYF.

This clone appeared once. The chain is built from TRBV5-1 and TRBJ2-3, with D possibly matching TRBD1 (6 bases). Germline values: CDR1 SGHRS, CDR2 YFSETQ. This CDR3 comprises 14 residues. V gave up 3 bases and J gave up 2 bases, with 10 bases separating them. This CDR3 is CASSSDSATDTQYF. The DNA for the CDR3 is TGCGCCAGCAGCTCGGACAGCGCCACAGATACGCAGTATTTT.

This clone appeared once. The chain uses TRBV7-3 and TRBJ2-1, with D hard to call. The CDR3 runs to 13 residues. V lost 5 bases and J lost 7, with 12 bases in between. Per germline, CDR1 SGHTA and CDR2 FQGTGA. The CDR3 reads CASSALGANEQFF. For the CDR3, the DNA is TGTGCCAGCAGCGCGCTCGGAGCGAATGAGCAGTTCTTC.

This clone has a single count. This chain connects TRBV5-1 to TRBJ1-2; TRBD1 might be the D (6 bases). CDR3 length: 12 residues. The germline CDR1 and CDR2 sequences are SGHRS and YFSETQ. Trimming cost V 4 bases and J 4 bases, with 8 bases left between them. CDR3 nucleotides: TGCGCCAGCAGCCAGGACAGCTATGGCTACACCTTC. Its translation is CASSQDSYGYTF.

V is TRBV19 and J is TRBJ2-4, with a possible D match to TRBD2 (5 bases). V lost 5 bases to trimming and J lost 1 base, with 18 bases between them. CDR1 LNHDA and CDR2 SQIVND come from the germline V gene (reference sequence). This CDR3 has 17 amino acids. In DNA, the CDR3 is TGTGCCAGTAGTTCCCCCTCCGACTGGGAGGCCAAAAACATTCAGTACTTC. This codes for CASSSPSDWEAKNIQYF.

This chain links TRBV12-5 with TRBJ2-2; the D gene is possibly TRBD1 (5 bases). The CDR3 totals 13 residues. The V gene's germline CDR1 is LGHNT and CDR2 FRNRAP. V was shortened by 4 bases and J by 5 bases, with 8 bases between the two germline ends. The CDR3 is CASGSSGTGELFF. The CDR3 bases are TGTGCTAGTGGTTCCTCAGGGACCGGGGAGCTGTTTTTT.

Points on this clone: The junction shows a germline mismatch at one end, possibly a read error. This chain joins TRBV6-5 and TRBJ2-7, with 10 nucleotides matching TRBD2. The germline CDR1 and CDR2 sequences are MNHEY and SVGAGI. The CDR3 contains 16 residues. The chain's CDR3 is CVSSYSLAGEKYEQYF. Here the CDR3 DNA reads TGTGTCAGCAGTTACTCGCTAGCGGGGGAAAAATACGAGCAGTACTTC.

Relative to its sample, this clone is medium-sized (0.01 to 0.1%). The genes are TRBV5-1 and TRBJ2-7; no clear D. V was cut by 0 bases and J by 9 bases, with 19 bases left in between. CDR1 is SGHRS, CDR2 YFSETQ, per germline. This CDR3 spans 15 amino acids. The CDR3 bases are TGCGCCAGCAGCTTGGCTGACAACCTTCTACGTGTGCAGTACTTC. Translation gives CASSLADNLLRVQYF.

This clone was seen just once. The chain has TRBV24-1 and TRBJ1-6; a weak D match, TRBD1 (6 bases). Germline lookup yields CDR1 KGHDR and CDR2 SFDVKD. V was trimmed by 10 bases and J by 3 bases, leaving 9 bases between them. This CDR3 contains 13 residues. The DNA of the CDR3 is TGTGCCACTAAGACAGGCTATAATTCACCCCTCCACTTT. This gives the protein CATKTGYNSPLHF.

The chain carries TRBV28 and TRBJ1-3, with 8 bases identical to TRBD1. This CDR3 has 16 amino acids. Trimming at V came to 8 bases and at J to 2 bases, leaving 11 bases not matched to a gene. The germline V gene has CDR1 MDHEN and CDR2 SYDVKM. The CDR3 coding sequence is TGTGCCAGCTCCCCCGGGGACAGGAGTCCTGGAAACACCATATATTTT. Its translation is CASSPGDRSPGNTIYF.

The rearrangement joins TRBV4-1 to TRBJ1-2; D is unresolved. V shed 0 bases and J shed 6 bases, with 11 bases lying between them. The CDR3 contains 14 residues. Per the germline V gene, CDR1 is MGHRA and CDR2 is YSYEKL. DNA for the CDR3: TGCGCCAGCAGCCAAGATAACTGGGGAGATGGCTACACCTTC. Its translation: CASSQDNWGDGYTF.

The chain has TRBV6-5 and TRBJ1-5; D gene uncertain. The CDR3 sequence is 15 residues long. Trimming shortened V by 6 bases and J by 4 bases, and 16 bases separated the two germline ends. The germline V gene has CDR1 MNHEY and CDR2 SVGAGI. The CDR3 is CASRPTGGSNQPQHF. CDR3 in DNA: TGTGCCAGCAGACCCACCGGCGGATCAAATCAGCCCCAGCATTTT.

This chain joins TRBV2 and TRBJ2-7, with TRBD2 as a possible D gene (6 bases). The CDR3 consists of 15 residues. The V gene lost 7 bases and the J gene lost 7 bases, with 23 bases spanning the gap. Germline assignment: CDR1 SNHLY and CDR2 FYNNEI. The CDR3: CASNAGTVLTGEQYF. The CDR3 bases are TGTGCCAGCAACGCGGGGACCGTCTTAACGGGGGAGCAGTACTTC.

The V call is TRBV5-1, the J call TRBJ2-3, with 11 bases matching TRBD2. V was clipped by 0 bases and J by 4 bases; unmatched bases: 1. The CDR3 loop spans 15 amino acids. Per the germline V gene, CDR1 is SGHRS and CDR2 is YFSETQ. Here the CDR3 reads CASSLVAGGADTQYF. The CDR3 coding sequence is TGCGCCAGCAGCTTGGTAGCGGGAGGGGCAGATACGCAGTATTTT.